The T cell receptor (beta chain) described here comes from a study of T cell changes during pregnancy in multiple sclerosis (dated by TCRdb to the late 2010s). Some background on the complete study: In women with multiple sclerosis, the researchers looked at how the T cell repertoire shifted as pregnancy progressed.

For this clone: The antigen it recognizes is unknown. Base-call qualities are not available, and no considerably larger clone is one nucleotide away.

Via the germline V gene, CDR1 is MNHEY and CDR2 SVGAGI. The cysteine opens and the phenylalanine closes a CDR3 of 15 amino acids. Only the CDR3 portion is preserved as DNA: 45 bases, with reading frame beginning at the first base. V is trimmed back by 5 bases and J by 0 bases, and the junction contains 4 bases that no gene match accounts for. Libraries were prepared through the immunoSEQ multiplex PCR assay. TCRdb re-hosts the immuneACCESS table, in-frame sequences only. Its copies lack some clones; in the studies checked, an unresolved V gene accounts for under half of them, and the cause for the rest is not known. The sample contains tens of thousands of clones, approximately 90% of them found a single time. The ten largest make up roughly 0.5% of the sample.

The sample was CD4+ T cells from peripheral blood mononuclear cells, taken in the first trimester of pregnancy. The source of this sequence is a female donor with multiple sclerosis, enrolled in a pregnancy study. The V gene is TRBV6-5 and the J gene is TRBJ2-1, with TRBD2 identical over 7 junction bases. The CDR3 protein: CASSLAELSYNEQFF. The DNA reads TGTGCCAGCAGTCTAGCGGAACTCTCCTACAATGAGCAGTTCTTC.